This TCR beta chain derives from a study of blood T cell repertoires in COVID-19. Authors' data handling: Scientists estimated how many nucleated cells there were by amplifying reference gene primers. Libraries were prepared by immunoSEQ multiplex PCR; TCRdb keeps only in-frame clonotypes and omits some of them. V, J and clone size are taken as reported in that table, and D and trimming were inferred from the DNA itself. The sample lists about 310,000 clones, roughly 87% occurring once. Germline V gene lookup returns CDR1 MGHRA and CDR2 YSYEKL. The CDR3 length is 15 residues. V was pared by 1 base and J by 7 bases, with 13 bases between.

The source material was peripheral blood. The receptor's source is a man between 50 and 59 years old with active or convalescent COVID-19. V and J are TRBV4-1 and TRBJ1-4; D might be TRBD1 (6 bases). The CDR3 loop is CASSQGQAGAEKLFF. CDR3 in DNA: TGCGCCAGCAGCCAAGGACAGGCCGGGGCTGAAAAACTGTTTTTT.